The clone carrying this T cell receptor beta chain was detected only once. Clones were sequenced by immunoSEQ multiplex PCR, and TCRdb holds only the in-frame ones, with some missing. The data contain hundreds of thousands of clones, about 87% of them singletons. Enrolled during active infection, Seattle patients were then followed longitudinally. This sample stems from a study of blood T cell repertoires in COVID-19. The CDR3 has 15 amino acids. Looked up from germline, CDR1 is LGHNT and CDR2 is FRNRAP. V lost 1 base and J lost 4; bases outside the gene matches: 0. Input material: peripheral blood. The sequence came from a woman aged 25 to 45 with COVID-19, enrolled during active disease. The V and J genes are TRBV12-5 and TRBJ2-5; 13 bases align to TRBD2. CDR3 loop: CASGLGLAGGETQYF. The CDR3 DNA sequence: TGTGCTAGTGGTTTGGGACTAGCGGGAGGAGAGACCCAGTACTTC.